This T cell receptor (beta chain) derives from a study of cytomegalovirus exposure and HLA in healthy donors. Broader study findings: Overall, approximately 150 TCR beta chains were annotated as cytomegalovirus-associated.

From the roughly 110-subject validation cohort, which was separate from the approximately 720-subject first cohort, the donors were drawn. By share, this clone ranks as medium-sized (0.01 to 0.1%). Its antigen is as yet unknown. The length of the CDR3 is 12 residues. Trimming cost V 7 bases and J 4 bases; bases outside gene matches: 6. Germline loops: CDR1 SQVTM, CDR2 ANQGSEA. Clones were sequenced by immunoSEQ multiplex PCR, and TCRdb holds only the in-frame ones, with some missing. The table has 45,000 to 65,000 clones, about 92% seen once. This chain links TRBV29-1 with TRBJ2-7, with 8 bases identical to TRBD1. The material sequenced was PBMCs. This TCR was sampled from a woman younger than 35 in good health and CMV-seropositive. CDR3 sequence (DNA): TGCAGCGCCCAGGGGGCGAAATACGAGCAGTACTTC. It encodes CSAQGAKYEQYF.